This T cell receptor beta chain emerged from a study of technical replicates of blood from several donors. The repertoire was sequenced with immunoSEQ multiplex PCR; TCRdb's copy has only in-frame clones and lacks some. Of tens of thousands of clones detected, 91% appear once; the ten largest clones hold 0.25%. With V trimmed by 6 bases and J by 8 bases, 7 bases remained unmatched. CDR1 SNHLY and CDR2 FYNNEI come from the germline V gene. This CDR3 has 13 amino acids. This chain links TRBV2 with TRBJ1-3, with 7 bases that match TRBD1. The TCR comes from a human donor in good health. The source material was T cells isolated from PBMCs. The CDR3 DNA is TGTGCCAGCAGGGGACGACAGGGCCACACCATATATTTT. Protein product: CASRGRQGHTIYF.